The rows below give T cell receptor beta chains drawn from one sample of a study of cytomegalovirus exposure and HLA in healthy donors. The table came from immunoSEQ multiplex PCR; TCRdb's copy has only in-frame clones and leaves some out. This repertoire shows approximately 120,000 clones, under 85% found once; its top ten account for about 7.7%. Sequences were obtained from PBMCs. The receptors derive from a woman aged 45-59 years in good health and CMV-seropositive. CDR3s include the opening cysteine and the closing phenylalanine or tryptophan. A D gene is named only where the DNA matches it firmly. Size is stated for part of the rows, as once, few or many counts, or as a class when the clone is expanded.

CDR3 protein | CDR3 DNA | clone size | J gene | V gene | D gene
CSARSTAEQYF | TGCAGTGCTAGATCAACAGCCGAGCAGTACTTC | - | TRBJ2-7 | TRBV20-1 | -
CATSRDRERSNQPQHF | TGTGCCACCAGCAGAGATCGAGAAAGAAGCAATCAGCCCCAGCATTTT | - | TRBJ1-5 | TRBV15 | -
CASSMLGDYGYTF | TGTGCCAGTAGTATGTTAGGAGACTATGGCTACACCTTC | - | TRBJ1-2 | TRBV19 | -
CASSATGTPEDEQFF | TGTGCCAGCAGTGCCACCGGGACTCCCGAGGATGAGCAGTTCTTC | - | TRBJ2-1 | TRBV6-6 | -
CASRGGTQETQYF | TGTGCCAGCAGGGGGGGGACGCAAGAGACCCAGTACTTC | - | TRBJ2-5 | TRBV2 | TRBD2
CSVVGAGGGTGELFF | TGCAGCGTTGTGGGAGCGGGAGGAGGTACCGGGGAGCTGTTTTTT | once | TRBJ2-2 | TRBV29-1 | TRBD2
CASSKRLAGETDTQYF | TGTGCCAGCAGCAAACGACTAGCGGGAGAGACAGATACGCAGTATTTT | - | TRBJ2-3 | TRBV11-2 | TRBD2
CASSPSSGAQETQYF | TGTGCCAGCAGCCCCTCCAGCGGGGCCCAAGAGACCCAGTACTTC | - | TRBJ2-5 | TRBV7-9 | TRBD2
CASSWGQQNIQYF | TGTGCCAGCAGTTGGGGACAGCAAAACATTCAGTACTTC | - | TRBJ2-4 | TRBV2 | TRBD1
CASSGGLAGKETQYF | TGTGCCAGCAGCGGGGGACTAGCGGGGAAAGAGACCCAGTACTTC | - | TRBJ2-5 | TRBV13 | TRBD2
CASSSLGSGSADTQYF | TGCGCCAGCAGCTCTTTAGGTAGCGGGAGTGCAGATACGCAGTATTTT | - | TRBJ2-3 | TRBV5-1 | TRBD2
CASSLEGRGSYEQYF | TGCGCCAGCAGCTTGGAAGGGAGGGGCTCCTACGAGCAGTACTTC | - | TRBJ2-7 | TRBV5-1 | TRBD2
CASSPGLDTQYF | TGTGCCAGCTCACCGGGGCTTGATACGCAGTATTTT | - | TRBJ2-3 | TRBV18 | -
CASSPRDRVYNEQFF | TGTGCCAGCAGCCCCCGGGACAGGGTCTACAATGAGCAGTTCTTC | - | TRBJ2-1 | TRBV5-4 | TRBD1
CASRGGDFYGYTF | TGTGCCAGCAGGGGGGGGGATTTCTATGGCTACACCTTC | - | TRBJ1-2 | TRBV27 | -
CASSSPVRTDTQYF | TGTGCCAGCAGTTCTCCGGTTCGGACAGATACGCAGTATTTT | - | TRBJ2-3 | TRBV6-6 | -
CAIGSREGTEAFF | TGTGCCATCGGCTCGAGGGAAGGCACTGAAGCTTTCTTT | - | TRBJ1-1 | TRBV10-3 | -
CASSKTGDYGYTF | TGTGCCAGTAGTAAGACAGGGGACTATGGCTACACCTTC | once | TRBJ1-2 | TRBV19 | TRBD1
CASSLWLGGTDTQYF | TGTGCCAGCAGCTTGTGGCTAGGCGGGACAGATACGCAGTATTTT | - | TRBJ2-3 | TRBV5-4 | -
CASSPHGRPYEQYF | TGTGCCAGCAGTCCCCACGGGAGGCCCTACGAGCAGTACTTC | few | TRBJ2-7 | TRBV27 | TRBD2
CASSSRLGQGYSPLHF | TGTGCCAGTAGTTCACGCTTGGGACAGGGGTATTCACCCCTCCACTTT | - | TRBJ1-6 | TRBV19 | TRBD1
CASSPDSLEQYF | TGTGCCAGCAGTCCCGACAGCCTCGAGCAGTACTTC | few | TRBJ2-7 | TRBV11-2 | -
CASSLAGQQPYEQYF | TGTGCCAGCAGCTTAGCTGGACAGCAACCCTACGAGCAGTACTTC | once | TRBJ2-7 | TRBV7-6 | -
CASSTPRDTEAFF | TGTGCCAGTAGTACCCCGAGGGACACTGAAGCTTTCTTT | once | TRBJ1-1 | TRBV19 | -